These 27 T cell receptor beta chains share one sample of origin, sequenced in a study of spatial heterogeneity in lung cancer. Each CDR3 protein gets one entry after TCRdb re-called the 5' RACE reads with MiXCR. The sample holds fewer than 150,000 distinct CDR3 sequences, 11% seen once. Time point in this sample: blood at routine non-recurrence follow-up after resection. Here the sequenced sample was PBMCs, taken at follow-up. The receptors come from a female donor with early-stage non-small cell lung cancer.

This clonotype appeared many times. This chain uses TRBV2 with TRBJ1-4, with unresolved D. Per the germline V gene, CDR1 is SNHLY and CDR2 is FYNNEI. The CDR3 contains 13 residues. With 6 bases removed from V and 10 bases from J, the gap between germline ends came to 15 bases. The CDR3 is CASRSAFSVKLFF. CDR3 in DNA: TGTGCCAGCAGAAGCGCCTTCTCGGTAAAACTGTTTTTT.

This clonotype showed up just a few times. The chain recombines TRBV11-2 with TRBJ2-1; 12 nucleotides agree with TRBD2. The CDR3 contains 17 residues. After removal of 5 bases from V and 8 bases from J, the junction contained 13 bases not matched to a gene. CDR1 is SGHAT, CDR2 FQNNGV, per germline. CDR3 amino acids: CASSTTSGRGKFDEQFF. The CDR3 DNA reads TGTGCCAGCAGCACGACTAGCGGGAGAGGGAAATTTGATGAGCAGTTCTTC.

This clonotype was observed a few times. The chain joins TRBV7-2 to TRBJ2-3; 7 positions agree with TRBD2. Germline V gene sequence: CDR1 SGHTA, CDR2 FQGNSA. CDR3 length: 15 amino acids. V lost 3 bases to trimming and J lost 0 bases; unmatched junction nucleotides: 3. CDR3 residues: CASSFKAGSTDTQYF. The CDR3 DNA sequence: TGTGCCAGCAGCTTTAAAGCGGGGAGCACAGATACGCAGTATTTT.

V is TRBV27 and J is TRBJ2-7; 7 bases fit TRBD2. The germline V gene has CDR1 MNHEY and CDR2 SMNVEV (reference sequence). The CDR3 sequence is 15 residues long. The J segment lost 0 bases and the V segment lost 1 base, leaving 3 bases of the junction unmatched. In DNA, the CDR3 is TGTGCCAGCAGTTTATACGCGGGGGACTCCTACGAGCAGTACGTC. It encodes CASSLYAGDSYEQYV.

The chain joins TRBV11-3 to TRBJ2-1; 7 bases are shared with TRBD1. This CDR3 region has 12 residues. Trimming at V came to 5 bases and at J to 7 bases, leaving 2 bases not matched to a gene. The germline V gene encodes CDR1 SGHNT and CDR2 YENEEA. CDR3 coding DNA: TGTGCCAGCAGCCCGGACAGGAATGAGCAGTTCTTC. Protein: CASSPDRNEQFF.

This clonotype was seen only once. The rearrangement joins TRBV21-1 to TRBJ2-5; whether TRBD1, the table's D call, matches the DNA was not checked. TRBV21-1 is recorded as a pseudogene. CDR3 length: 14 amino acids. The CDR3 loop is CASSNRAIRETQYF. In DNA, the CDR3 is TGTGCCAGCAGCAACAGGGCAATCCGAGAGACCCAGTACTTC.

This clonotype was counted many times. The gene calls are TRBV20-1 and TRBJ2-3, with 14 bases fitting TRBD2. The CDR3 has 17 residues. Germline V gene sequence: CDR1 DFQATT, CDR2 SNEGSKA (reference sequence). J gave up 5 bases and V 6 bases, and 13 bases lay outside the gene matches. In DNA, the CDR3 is TGCAGTGCCGGGACAGGGGGACTAGCGGGAGTTGTAGATACGCAGTATTTT. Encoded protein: CSAGTGGLAGVVDTQYF.

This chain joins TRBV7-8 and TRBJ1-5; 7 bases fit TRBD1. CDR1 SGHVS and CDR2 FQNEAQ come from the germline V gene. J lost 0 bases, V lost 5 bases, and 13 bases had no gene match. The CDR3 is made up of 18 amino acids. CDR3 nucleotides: TGTGCCAGCAGCCCCGCCGGGACAGATTTTTATAGCAATCAGCCCCAGCATTTT. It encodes CASSPAGTDFYSNQPQHF.

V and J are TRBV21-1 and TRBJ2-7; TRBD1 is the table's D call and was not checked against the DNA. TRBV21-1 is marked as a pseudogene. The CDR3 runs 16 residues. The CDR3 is CASSKVWLSVVREAYV. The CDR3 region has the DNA TGTGCCAGCAGCAAAGTGTGGTTGTCGGTGGTCAGGGAAGCGTACGTC.

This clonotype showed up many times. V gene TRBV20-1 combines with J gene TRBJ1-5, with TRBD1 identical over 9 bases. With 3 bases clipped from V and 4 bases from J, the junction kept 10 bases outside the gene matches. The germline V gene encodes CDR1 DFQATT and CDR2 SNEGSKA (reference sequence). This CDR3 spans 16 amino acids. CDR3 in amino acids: CSASRDRETGNQPQHF. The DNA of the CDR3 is TGCAGTGCTAGCCGGGACAGGGAGACGGGTAATCAGCCCCAGCATTTT.

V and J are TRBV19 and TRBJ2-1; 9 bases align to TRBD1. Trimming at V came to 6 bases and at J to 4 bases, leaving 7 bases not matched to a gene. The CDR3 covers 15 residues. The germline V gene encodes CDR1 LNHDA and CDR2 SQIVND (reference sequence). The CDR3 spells CASSRPGQGYNEQFF. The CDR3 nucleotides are TGTGCCAGTAGCCGACCGGGACAGGGATACAATGAGCAGTTCTTC.

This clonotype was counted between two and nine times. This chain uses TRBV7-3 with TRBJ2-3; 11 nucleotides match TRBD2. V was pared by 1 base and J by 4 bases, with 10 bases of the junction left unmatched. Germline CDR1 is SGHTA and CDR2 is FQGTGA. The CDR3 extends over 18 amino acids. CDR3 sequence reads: CASSLNRIAGGHADTQYF. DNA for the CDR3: TGTGCCAGCAGCTTAAACCGTATAGCGGGAGGGCACGCAGATACGCAGTATTTT.

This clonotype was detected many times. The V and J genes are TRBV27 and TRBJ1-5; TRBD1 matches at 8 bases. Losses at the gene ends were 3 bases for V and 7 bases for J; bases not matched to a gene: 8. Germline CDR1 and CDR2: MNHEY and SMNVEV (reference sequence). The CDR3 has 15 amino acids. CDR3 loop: CASSFRQGSGQPQHF. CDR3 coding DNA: TGTGCCAGCAGTTTCAGACAGGGGTCGGGCCAGCCCCAGCATTTT.

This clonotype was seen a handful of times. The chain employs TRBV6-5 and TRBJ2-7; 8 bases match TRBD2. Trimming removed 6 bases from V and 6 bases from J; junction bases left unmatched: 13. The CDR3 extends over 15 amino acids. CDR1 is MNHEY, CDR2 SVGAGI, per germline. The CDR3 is CASSGPGTSRPEQYF. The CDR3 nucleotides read TGTGCCAGCAGCGGCCCCGGGACTAGTAGACCCGAGCAGTACTTC.

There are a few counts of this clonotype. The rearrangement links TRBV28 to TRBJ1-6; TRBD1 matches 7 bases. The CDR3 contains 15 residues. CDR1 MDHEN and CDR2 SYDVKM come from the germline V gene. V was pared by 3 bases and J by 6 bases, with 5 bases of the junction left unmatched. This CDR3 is CASSFSGTANSPLHF. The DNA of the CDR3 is TGTGCCAGCAGTTTTAGCGGGACAGCTAATTCACCCCTCCACTTT.

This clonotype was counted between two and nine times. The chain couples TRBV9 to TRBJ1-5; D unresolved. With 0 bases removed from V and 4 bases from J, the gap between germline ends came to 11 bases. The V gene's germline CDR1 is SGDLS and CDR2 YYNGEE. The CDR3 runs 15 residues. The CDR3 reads CASSVGVGKNQPQHF. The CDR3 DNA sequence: TGTGCCAGCAGCGTAGGGGTAGGGAAAAATCAGCCCCAGCATTTT.

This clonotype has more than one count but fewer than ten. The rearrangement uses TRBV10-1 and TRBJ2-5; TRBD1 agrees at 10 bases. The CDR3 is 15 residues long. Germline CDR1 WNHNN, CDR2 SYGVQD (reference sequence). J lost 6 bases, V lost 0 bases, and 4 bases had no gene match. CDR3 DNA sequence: TGCGCCAGCAGTGAGTCGACAGGGGGCTTGAAGACCCAGTACTTC. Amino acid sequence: CASSESTGGLKTQYF.

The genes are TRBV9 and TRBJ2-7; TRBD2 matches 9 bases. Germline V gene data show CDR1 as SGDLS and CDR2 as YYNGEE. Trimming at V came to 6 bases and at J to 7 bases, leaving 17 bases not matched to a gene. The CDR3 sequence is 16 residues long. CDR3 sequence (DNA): TGTGCCAGCATCCCGGGACTAGCAGCTGCCCGATCTGAGCAGTACTTC. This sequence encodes CASIPGLAAARSEQYF.

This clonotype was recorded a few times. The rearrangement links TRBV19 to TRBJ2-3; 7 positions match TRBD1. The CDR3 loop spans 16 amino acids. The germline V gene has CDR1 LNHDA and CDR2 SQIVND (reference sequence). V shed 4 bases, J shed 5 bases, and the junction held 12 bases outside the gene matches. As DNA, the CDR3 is TGTGCCAGTAGTAGTCGGGACAGCCCTCTCCGAGATACGCAGTATTTT. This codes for CASSSRDSPLRDTQYF.

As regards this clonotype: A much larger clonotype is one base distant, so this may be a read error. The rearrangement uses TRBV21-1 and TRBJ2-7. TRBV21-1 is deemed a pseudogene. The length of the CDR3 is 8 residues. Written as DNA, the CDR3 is TGTGCCAGCATTCAGCAGTGCTTC. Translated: CASIQQCF.

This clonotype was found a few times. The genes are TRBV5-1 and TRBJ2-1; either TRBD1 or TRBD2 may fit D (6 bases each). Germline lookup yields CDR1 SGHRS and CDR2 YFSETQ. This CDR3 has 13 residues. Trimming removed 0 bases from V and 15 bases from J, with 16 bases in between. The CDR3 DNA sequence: TGCGCCAGCAGCTTGGCGGAGGGGGGCCAACGGTTCTTC. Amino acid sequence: CASSLAEGGQRFF.

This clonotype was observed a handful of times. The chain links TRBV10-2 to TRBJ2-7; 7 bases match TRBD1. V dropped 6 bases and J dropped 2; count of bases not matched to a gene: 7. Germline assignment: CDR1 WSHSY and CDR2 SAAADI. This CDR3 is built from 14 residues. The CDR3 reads CASREPGQTYEQYF. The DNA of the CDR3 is TGCGCCAGCAGAGAACCGGGACAGACCTACGAGCAGTACTTC.

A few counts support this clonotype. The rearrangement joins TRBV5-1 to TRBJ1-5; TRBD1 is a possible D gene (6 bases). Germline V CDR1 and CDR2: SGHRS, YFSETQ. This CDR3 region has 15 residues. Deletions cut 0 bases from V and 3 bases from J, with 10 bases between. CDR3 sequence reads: CASSLVGAPNQPQHF. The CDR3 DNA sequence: TGCGCCAGCAGCTTGGTGGGGGCTCCCAATCAGCCCCAGCATTTT.

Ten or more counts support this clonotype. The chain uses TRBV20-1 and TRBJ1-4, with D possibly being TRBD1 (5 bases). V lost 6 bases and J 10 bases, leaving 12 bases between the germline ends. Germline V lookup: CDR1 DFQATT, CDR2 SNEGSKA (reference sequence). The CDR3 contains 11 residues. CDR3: CSALRQGKLFF. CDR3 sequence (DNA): TGCAGTGCCCTACGGCAGGGAAAACTGTTTTTT.

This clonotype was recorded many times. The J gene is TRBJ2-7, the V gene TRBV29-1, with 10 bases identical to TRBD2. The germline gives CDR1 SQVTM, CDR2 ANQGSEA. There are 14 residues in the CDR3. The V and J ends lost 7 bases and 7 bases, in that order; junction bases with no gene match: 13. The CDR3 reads CSAISSGSLWEQYF. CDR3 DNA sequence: TGCAGCGCCATTTCTAGCGGGAGCCTTTGGGAGCAGTACTTC.

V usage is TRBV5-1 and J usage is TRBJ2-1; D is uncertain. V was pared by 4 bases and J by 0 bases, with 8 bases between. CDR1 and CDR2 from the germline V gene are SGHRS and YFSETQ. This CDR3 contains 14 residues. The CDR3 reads CASSREYSYNEQFF. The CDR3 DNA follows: TGCGCCAGCAGCCGTGAATACTCCTACAATGAGCAGTTCTTC.

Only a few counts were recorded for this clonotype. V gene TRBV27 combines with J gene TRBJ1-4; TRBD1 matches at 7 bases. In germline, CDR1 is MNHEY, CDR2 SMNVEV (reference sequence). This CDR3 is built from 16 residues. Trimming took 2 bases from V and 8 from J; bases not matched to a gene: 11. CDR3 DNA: TGTGCCAGCAGTTTAGCCCAAGGGGGCAGGAGGGAAAAACTGTTTTTT. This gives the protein CASSLAQGGRREKLFF. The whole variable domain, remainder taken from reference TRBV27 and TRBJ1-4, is EAQVTQNPRYLITVTGKKLTVTCSQNMNHEYMSWYRQDPGLGLRQIYYSMNVEVTDKGDVPEGYKVSRKEKRNFPLILESPSPNQTSLYFCASSLAQGGRREKLFFGSGTQLSVL.